One TCR beta chain is described in this entry. Other DNA sequences from this sample encode an identical CDR3 as well. Germline V lookup: CDR1 MDHEN, CDR2 SYDVKM. Deletions cut 3 bases from V and 7 bases from J, with 4 bases between. This CDR3 is 11 amino acids long. This sample was included in a study of shared clonotypes between healthy human individuals. In the study overall: For every donor, three CD4 naive, three CD4 memory, two CD8 naive and one CD8 memory plates were used.

Sorted-subset replicate PCR reactions contained roughly 190 ng DNA, corresponding to some 29,000 T cell genomes. Assay used: immunoSEQ multiplex PCR; TCRdb lists only in-frame clones, some missing. The table records around 2,000,000 clones, about 92% of them present only once. In the naive CD8 group, cells lacked CD45RO and were positively selected for CCR7, so terminally differentiated effector memory CD45RA+ cells were left out. The origin of this receptor is a man between 18 and 35 years old in good health. Some clones in this sample may be carry-over from other donors' samples. Sequenced: naive CD8+ T cells from PBMCs. V and J are TRBV28 and TRBJ2-1; no definite D call. The CDR3 DNA follows: TGTGCCAGCAGTTTCAGTAATGAGCAGTTCTTC. It specifies CASSFSNEQFF.